This is a list of T cell receptor beta chains from one sample in a study of cytomegalovirus exposure and HLA in healthy donors. Some clones are missing from TCRdb's copy, which holds only in-frame ones; the method was immunoSEQ multiplex PCR. In the table there are about 170,000 clones, around 80% of which are singletons. Sequenced material: PBMCs. The receptors were sampled from a male donor in good health and CMV-seronegative. Each CDR3 is given with its conserved first and last residue. A D gene is named only where the DNA matches it firmly. The size entry is marked missing in some rows and otherwise reads once, few, many or a size class.

j_call v_call d_call clone_size cdr3_aa cdr3_nt
TRBJ2-1 TRBV27 NA NA CASSPGGGRYNEQFF TGTGCCAGCAGTCCTGGAGGTGGTAGATACAATGAGCAGTTCTTC
TRBJ2-7 TRBV29-1 NA NA CSVGTESYEQYF TGCAGCGTTGGTACTGAATCCTACGAGCAGTACTTC
TRBJ1-1 TRBV28 NA NA CASSFWAGGAFF TGTGCCAGCAGTTTCTGGGCGGGGGGTGCTTTCTTT
TRBJ1-3 TRBV28 NA many CASSLGQSSGNTIYF TGTGCCAGCAGCCTGGGACAAAGCTCTGGAAACACCATATATTTT
TRBJ2-5 TRBV14 NA once CASSQEAVTQYF TGTGCCAGCAGCCAAGAGGCGGTCACCCAGTACTTC
TRBJ2-5 TRBV5-8 NA NA CASSRDTASETQYF TGTGCCAGCAGTCGGGACACAGCGTCAGAGACCCAGTACTTC
TRBJ2-1 TRBV5-8 TRBD2 NA CASSRSGGKGIEQFF TGTGCCAGCAGCCGTAGCGGGGGGAAGGGAATTGAGCAGTTCTTC
TRBJ2-3 TRBV7-8 NA NA CASSRTRGGDTQYF TGTGCCAGCAGCCGGACTAGAGGGGGAGATACGCAGTATTTT
TRBJ2-2 TRBV6-5 NA NA CASSYRQGNTGELFF TGTGCCAGCAGTTACAGGCAGGGCAACACCGGGGAGCTGTTTTTT
TRBJ2-3 TRBV5-4 TRBD1 NA CASSKQGEDTQYF TGTGCCAGCAGCAAACAGGGGGAAGATACGCAGTATTTT
TRBJ2-6 TRBV29-1 TRBD1 NA CSVGDRASGANVLTF TGCAGCGTCGGGGACAGGGCTTCTGGGGCCAACGTCCTGACTTTC
TRBJ1-1 TRBV5-4 TRBD1 NA CASTKDRPSTEAFF TGTGCCAGTACTAAGGACAGGCCGTCCACTGAAGCTTTCTTT
TRBJ1-5 TRBV4-2 TRBD1 NA CASSQAGGDQPQHF TGTGCCAGCAGCCAAGCAGGGGGCGATCAGCCCCAGCATTTT
TRBJ1-5 TRBV4-2 TRBD1 NA CASSQDGQDRHQPQHF TGTGCCAGCAGCCAAGATGGACAGGATCGACATCAGCCCCAGCATTTT
TRBJ2-7 TRBV18 TRBD1 few CASSPPLTGSPYEQYF TGTGCCAGCTCACCACCGTTGACAGGGTCCCCCTACGAGCAGTACTTC
TRBJ2-7 TRBV4-2 TRBD2 NA CASSPGTEAGGGGSSYEQYF TGTGCCAGCAGCCCAGGGACAGAGGCGGGAGGGGGGGGTAGCTCCTACGAGCAGTACTTC
TRBJ1-1 TRBV19 NA NA CASSIGQMNTEAFF TGTGCCAGTAGTATTGGACAGATGAACACTGAAGCTTTCTTT
TRBJ2-7 TRBV11-2 TRBD1 NA CASSPGQGTFKNFYEQYF TGTGCCAGCAGCCCAGGACAGGGGACTTTTAAAAACTTCTACGAGCAGTACTTC
TRBJ2-7 TRBV5-5 NA NA CASSLGDTLYEQYF TGTGCCAGCAGCTTGGGGGACACTCTCTACGAGCAGTACTTC
TRBJ2-5 TRBV29-1 TRBD2 NA CSVGDQVSGVPGTQYF TGCAGCGTTGGAGATCAAGTTAGCGGGGTACCTGGGACCCAGTACTTC
TRBJ2-2 TRBV27 NA NA CASSPSAPKNTGELFF TGTGCCAGCAGTCCCAGCGCGCCCAAGAACACCGGGGAGCTGTTTTTT
TRBJ1-1 TRBV7-8 TRBD1 few CASSRRQGRNTEAFF TGTGCCAGCAGCCGGCGACAGGGGAGGAACACTGAAGCTTTCTTT
TRBJ1-3 TRBV6-1 NA NA CAILQEAGNTIYF TGTGCCATCCTGCAGGAAGCTGGAAACACCATATATTTT
TRBJ1-2 TRBV4-3 TRBD1 few CASSQDMEGAVGYTF TGCGCCAGCAGCCAAGATATGGAGGGGGCGGTAGGCTACACCTTC
TRBJ1-4 TRBV2 TRBD1 NA CASMNQGELEKLFF TGTGCCAGCATGAATCAGGGGGAACTTGAAAAACTGTTTTTT
TRBJ2-3 TRBV5-4 NA NA CASSLTTGSDTQYF TGTGCCAGCAGCCTGACAACGGGGTCAGATACGCAGTATTTT
TRBJ2-2 TRBV6-1 TRBD2 NA CASSELAGVNTGELFF TGTGCCAGCAGTGAATTGGCGGGGGTGAACACCGGGGAGCTGTTTTTT
TRBJ2-7 TRBV10-1 TRBD1 NA CASGKTGTGVYEQYF TGCGCCAGCGGGAAGACCGGGACAGGGGTCTACGAGCAGTACTTC
TRBJ1-1 TRBV5-4 NA NA CASSLDSAEAFF TGTGCCAGCAGCTTGGATTCGGCTGAAGCTTTCTTT
TRBJ1-2 TRBV19 NA NA CASKGDFYGYTF TGTGCTTCCAAAGGGGATTTCTATGGCTACACCTTC
TRBJ1-3 TRBV6-1 TRBD1 few CASSEVLGRQGSGNTIYF TGTGCCAGCAGTGAAGTATTGGGTCGACAGGGCTCTGGAAACACCATATATTTT
TRBJ1-1 TRBV7-2 NA few CASSRRNTEAFF TGTGCCAGCAGCCGCAGGAACACTGAAGCTTTCTTT